The present T cell receptor beta chain was sequenced within a study of shared T cell receptors in the human thymus (TCRdb year 2021). A note on the overall study: The study examined how the human thymus generates shared, self-reactive T-cell receptor alpha chains.

This clone was observed a handful of times. The antigen this receptor binds is unknown. Base qualities are missing; no much larger clone stands one base away. The library came from the immunoSEQ multiplex PCR assay. This is the immuneACCESS table as TCRdb keeps it, with only in-frame sequences that have V and J called. A part of the clones is gone; compared with another copy, unresolved V genes explain less than half, and the rest is unexplained. The sample has some 660,000 clones on record, roughly 86% of them singletons. The ten most abundant clones make up 0.0094% of the sample. V ends up 0 bases short and J 5 bases short, with an unmatched junction base count of 9. The CDR3 runs 17 amino acids, cysteine and phenylalanine included. Only CDR3 DNA remains: 51 bases, in frame from the first base. CDR1 and CDR2, looked up from the germline V gene, are LGHNA and YSLEER. Separately, the same data were catalogued under a study of human thymus T cells. The second study's paper adds: Donors were immunologically healthy infants undergoing open corrective cardiac surgery for congenital heart defects in Finland. Thymus tissue was collected as surgical resects that were removed during corrective cardiac surgery. V and J gene segment usage appeared biased in both thymic and peripheral blood repertoires. The related research reported highly overlapping thymic TCR repertoires among unrelated individuals. TCR alpha and beta repertoires from about 8 infant thymus samples and a few related peripheral blood samples were characterized in the study. The cohort included more than 5 male and two female infants, with donor ages spanning 7 to 244 days. Thymocytes were released mechanically from tissue and stored at -70 °C as pellets of about 10-34 million cells. A QIAsymphony instrument was used to extract genomic DNA from the frozen cell pellets. The immunoSEQ multiplex PCR assay was used to amplify the TCRB and TCRAD loci from a standardized quantity of quality-controlled genomic DNA. The amplicons covered the V(D)J region and were long enough to include the CDR3 and to identify the V and J genes. The amplicons were sequenced on an Illumina platform via the commercial immunoSEQ service. Corrections for primer bias and sequencing errors followed previously described methods, while TCRAD and TCRB definitions were based on the IMGT database. Repertoires were analysed with immunoSEQ Analyzer 3.0 and VDJTools, covering basic statistics, V/J segment usage, diversity estimates, rarefaction and pairwise overlap. Chao1, ChaoE, Efron-Thisted, Shannon and inverse Simpson indices were used to estimate diversity, which was also estimated on datasets down-sampled to the smallest sample. Repertoire overlap used strict matching of CDR3 nucleotide sequence, V gene and J gene, with Jaccard-based multidimensional scaling clustering. On average, thymus samples gave 750,000 to 950,000 unique TCRB clonotypes, whereas blood samples gave around 80,000.

Sequencing input: thymocytes. The receptor was derived from a boy younger than two with a congenital heart defect. Donor details come from another sample of the same person, matched by shared clones. The sequence is built from TRBV4-3 and TRBJ2-7; 11 bases in between match TRBD1. CDR3 region: CASSQEIIGQGANEQYF. The nucleotide sequence reads as follows: TGCGCCAGCAGCCAAGAGATTATCGGACAGGGGGCCAACGAGCAGTACTTC.